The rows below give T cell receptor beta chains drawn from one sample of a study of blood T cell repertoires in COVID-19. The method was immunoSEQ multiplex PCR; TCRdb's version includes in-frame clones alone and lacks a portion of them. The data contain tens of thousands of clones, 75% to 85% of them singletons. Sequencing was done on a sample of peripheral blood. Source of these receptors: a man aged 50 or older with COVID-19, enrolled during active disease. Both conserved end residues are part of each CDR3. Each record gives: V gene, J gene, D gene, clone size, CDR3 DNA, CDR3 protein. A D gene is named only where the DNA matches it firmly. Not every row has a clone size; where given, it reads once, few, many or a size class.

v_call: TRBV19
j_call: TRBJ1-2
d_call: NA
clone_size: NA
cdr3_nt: TGTGCCAGTAGTATAGCGGACAAGAACTATGGCTACACCTTC
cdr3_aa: CASSIADKNYGYTF

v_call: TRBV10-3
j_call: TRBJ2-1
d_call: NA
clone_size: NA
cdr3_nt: TGTGCCATCAAGGGTAGCGGTTCTTACTCCTACAATGAGCAGTTCTTC
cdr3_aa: CAIKGSGSYSYNEQFF

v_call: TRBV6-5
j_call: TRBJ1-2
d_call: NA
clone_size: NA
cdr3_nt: TGTGCCGCGTCTAGGCCTGAGTTTAACTATGGCTACACCTTC
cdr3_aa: CAASRPEFNYGYTF

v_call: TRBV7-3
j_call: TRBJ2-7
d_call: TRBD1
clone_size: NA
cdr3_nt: TGTGCCAGCAGGGAAACCACGACAGGGGCCGAGCAGTACTTC
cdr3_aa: CASRETTTGAEQYF

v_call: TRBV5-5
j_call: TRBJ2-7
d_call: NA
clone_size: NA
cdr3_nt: TGTGCCAGCAGCTTGGTGGGACTCCGGGAGCGTGTGTACGAGCAGTACTTC
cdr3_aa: CASSLVGLRERVYEQYF

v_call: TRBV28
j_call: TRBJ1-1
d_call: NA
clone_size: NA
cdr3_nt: TGTGCCAGCCTCAAAGGAGGAACGGGGACTGAAGCTTTCTTT
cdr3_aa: CASLKGGTGTEAFF

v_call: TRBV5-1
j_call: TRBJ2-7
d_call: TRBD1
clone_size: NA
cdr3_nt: TGCGCCAGCAGCCAACAGGGACAGGGCGAGCAGTACTTC
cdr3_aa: CASSQQGQGEQYF

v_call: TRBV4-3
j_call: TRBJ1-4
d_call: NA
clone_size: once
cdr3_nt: TGCGCCAGCAGCCAAGATTCGGGTGGCAGGGTCAACGAAAAACTGTTTTTT
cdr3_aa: CASSQDSGGRVNEKLFF

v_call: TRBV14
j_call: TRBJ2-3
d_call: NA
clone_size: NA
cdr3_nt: TGTGCCAGCAGCCAAGAAGTAGCGTACACAGATACGCAGTATTTT
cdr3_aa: CASSQEVAYTDTQYF

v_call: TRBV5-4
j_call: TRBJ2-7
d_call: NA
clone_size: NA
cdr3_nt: TGTGCCAGCAGCTTGTCATCTGGGGCAGTCGACTCTCGACAGCAGTACTTC
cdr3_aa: CASSLSSGAVDSRQQYF

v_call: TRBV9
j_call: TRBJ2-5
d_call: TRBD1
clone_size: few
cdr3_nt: TGTGCCAGCAGCGTAGATCAGGGGGCGAAGGAGACCCAGTACTTC
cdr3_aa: CASSVDQGAKETQYF

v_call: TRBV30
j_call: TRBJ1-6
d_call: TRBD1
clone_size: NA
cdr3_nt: TGTGCCTGGAGCTGGACAGGGGCAAACTCACCCCTCCACTTT
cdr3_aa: CAWSWTGANSPLHF

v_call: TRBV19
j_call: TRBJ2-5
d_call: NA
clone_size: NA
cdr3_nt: TGTGCCAGTAGTGAAGGCAGGAAGCAAGAGACCCAGTACTTC
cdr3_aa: CASSEGRKQETQYF

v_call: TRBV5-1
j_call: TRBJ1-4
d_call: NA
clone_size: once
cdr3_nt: TGCGCCAGCAGCTTGACCAGGCGTCACGAAAAACTGTTTTTT
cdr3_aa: CASSLTRRHEKLFF

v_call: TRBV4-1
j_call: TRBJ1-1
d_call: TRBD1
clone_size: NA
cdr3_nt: TGCGCCAGCAGCCAAGTGGCAGGACAGGGGAACACTGAAGCTTTCTTT
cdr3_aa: CASSQVAGQGNTEAFF

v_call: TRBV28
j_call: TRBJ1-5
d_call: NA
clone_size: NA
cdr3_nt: TGTGCCAGCAGTTTTACAACCCCCCTCAACGCCCAGCATTTT
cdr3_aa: CASSFTTPLNAQHF

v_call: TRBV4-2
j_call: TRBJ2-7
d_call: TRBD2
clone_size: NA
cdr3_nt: TGTGCCAGCAGCCAAGATCCAGCGGGAGGAGGTTACGAGCAGTACTTC
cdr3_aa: CASSQDPAGGGYEQYF

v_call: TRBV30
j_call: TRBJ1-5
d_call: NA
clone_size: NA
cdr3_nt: TGTGCCTGGAGTGTACGTAGGGGTCAGCCCCAGCATTTT
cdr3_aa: CAWSVRRGQPQHF

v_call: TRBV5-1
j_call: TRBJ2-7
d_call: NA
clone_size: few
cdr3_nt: TGCGCCAGCAGCTGGGGGGACAGCCCCTACGAGCAGTACTTC
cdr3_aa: CASSWGDSPYEQYF

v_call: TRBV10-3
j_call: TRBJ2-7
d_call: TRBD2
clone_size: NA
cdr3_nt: TGTGCCATCAGTGAGTCGGTAGCTAGCGGGAGGTACGAGCAGTACTTC
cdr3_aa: CAISESVASGRYEQYF

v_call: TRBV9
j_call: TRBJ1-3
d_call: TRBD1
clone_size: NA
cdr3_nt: TGTGCCAGCAGCCTCGGACAGGGCTCTGGAAACACCATATATTTT
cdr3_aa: CASSLGQGSGNTIYF

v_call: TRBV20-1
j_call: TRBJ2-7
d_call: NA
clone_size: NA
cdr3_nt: TGCAGTGCTAGTCGCCAGGGCCCTAGCGAGCAGTACTTC
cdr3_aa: CSASRQGPSEQYF

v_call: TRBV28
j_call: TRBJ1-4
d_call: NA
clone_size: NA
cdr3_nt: TGTGCCAGCAGTACCAAGACAGGTGGAAAACTGTTTTTT
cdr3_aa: CASSTKTGGKLFF

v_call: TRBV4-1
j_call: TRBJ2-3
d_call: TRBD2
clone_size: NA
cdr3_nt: TGCGCCAGCAGCCAATCTGTCGCGTCTGGACTAGTTCTTTTCACAGATACGCAGTATTTT
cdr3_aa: CASSQSVASGLVLFTDTQYF

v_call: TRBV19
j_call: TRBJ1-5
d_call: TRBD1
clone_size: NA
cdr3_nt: TGTGCCAGTAGTATAAACATCCGGGACAGGGGAGGAAATCAGCCCCAGCATTTT
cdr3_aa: CASSINIRDRGGNQPQHF

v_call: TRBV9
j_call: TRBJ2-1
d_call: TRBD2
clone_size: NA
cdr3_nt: TGTGCCAGTACTAGCGGGGCTAATAACTACAATGAGCAGTTCTTC
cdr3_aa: CASTSGANNYNEQFF

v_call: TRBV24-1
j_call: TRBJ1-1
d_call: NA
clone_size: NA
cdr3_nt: TGTGCCACCAGTAAAACAGGGTCTGAAGCTTTCTTT
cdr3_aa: CATSKTGSEAFF

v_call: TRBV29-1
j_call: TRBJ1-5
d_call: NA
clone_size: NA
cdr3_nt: TGCAGCGTTGCGATACAGGACCTCAATCAGCCCCAGCATTTT
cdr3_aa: CSVAIQDLNQPQHF

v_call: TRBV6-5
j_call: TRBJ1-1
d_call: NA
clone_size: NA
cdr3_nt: TGTGCCAGCCGCGCCACGGTTGCTATGAACACTGAAGCTTTCTTT
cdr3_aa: CASRATVAMNTEAFF

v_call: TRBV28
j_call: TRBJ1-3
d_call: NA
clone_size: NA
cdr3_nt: TGTGCCAGCAGTCCCTCCCGGAGCTCTGGAAACACCATATATTTT
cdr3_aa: CASSPSRSSGNTIYF

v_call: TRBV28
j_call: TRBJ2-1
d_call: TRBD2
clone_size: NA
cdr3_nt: TGTGCCAGCAGCCCTAGCGGGAGAAACGATGAGCAGTTCTTC
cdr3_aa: CASSPSGRNDEQFF

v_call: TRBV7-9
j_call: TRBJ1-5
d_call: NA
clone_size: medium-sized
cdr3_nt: TGTGCCAGCAGCTTAGGTAATAATCAGCCCCAGCATTTT
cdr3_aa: CASSLGNNQPQHF

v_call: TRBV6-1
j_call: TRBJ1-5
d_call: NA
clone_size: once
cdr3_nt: TGTGCCAGCAGTGAAGCGGCAGGGTGGTTTAGTGATCAGCCCCAGCATTTT
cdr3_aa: CASSEAAGWFSDQPQHF